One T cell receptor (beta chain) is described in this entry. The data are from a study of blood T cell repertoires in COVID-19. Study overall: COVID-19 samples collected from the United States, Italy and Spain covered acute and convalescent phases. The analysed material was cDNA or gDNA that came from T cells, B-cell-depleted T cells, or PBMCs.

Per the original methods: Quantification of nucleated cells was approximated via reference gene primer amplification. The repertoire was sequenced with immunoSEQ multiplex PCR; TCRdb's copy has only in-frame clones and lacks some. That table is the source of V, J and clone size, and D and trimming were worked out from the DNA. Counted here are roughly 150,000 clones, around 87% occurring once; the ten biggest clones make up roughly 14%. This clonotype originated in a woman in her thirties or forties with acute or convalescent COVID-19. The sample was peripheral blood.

The CDR3 DNA reads as TGTGCCAGCTCACCAGGACAGGTTGCCAATAATTCACCCCTCCACTTT. It translates to CASSPGQVANNSPLHF. The chain couples TRBV18 to TRBJ1-6; 7 nucleotides line up with TRBD1. Germline CDR1 KGHSH, CDR2 LQKENI. V trimming: 2 bases; J trimming: 5 bases; junction bases outside the gene matches: 6. The length of the CDR3 is 16 residues.